Many counts were recorded for the clone carrying this T cell receptor beta chain. Its matching antigen is unknown. This record belongs to a study of response to subunit inactivated influenza vaccine. Study-wide results and limits: Only a handful of new T cells, the authors suggested, are recruited with each seasonal influenza vaccination.

TCRdb independently ran MiXCR on the RT-PCR reads; one entry per CDR3 protein. The data contain 400,000 to 650,000 distinct CDR3 sequences, 6.5% to 8% of them singletons. The CDR3 runs 16 residues. The germline V and J ends were trimmed by 1 base and 0 bases, with 13 bases remaining between them. The origin of this receptor is a man in his fifties or sixties who received an inactivated influenza vaccine. The source material was PBMCs from blood, sampled less than 25 months after vaccination. The V gene is TRBV12-3 or TRBV12-4, the J gene TRBJ2-7; a weak D match, TRBD1 (6 bases). The CDR3, as DNA: TGTGCCAGCAGTTTAGAAAGAGGACAGAGCTCCTACGAGCAGTACTTC. It encodes CASSLERGQSSYEQYF.